This T cell receptor (beta chain) came from a study of identical twins. Notes on the study in general: The conclusions drew on cross-sectional statistical analysis instead of tracking the same donors. In beta out-of-frame sequences, the excess sharing between twins was weaker.

Via MiXCR, TCRdb re-called the 5' RACE reads, giving one row per CDR3 protein. Of some 760,000 distinct CDR3 sequences in the sample, about 20% are singletons; the top ten hold approximately 14%. Germline V gives CDR1 DFQATT, CDR2 SNEGSKA (reference sequence). V lost 6 bases to trimming and J lost 2 bases, with 17 bases between them. CDR3 length equals 14 residues. This clonotype showed up just a few times. Its antigen is as yet unknown. These sequences were also reported in another study, on T cells expressing NK-cell markers. This second study notes: There were a few donors in whom these clonotypes also led the CD3+CD56-NKG2C+ fraction. Unclear, still, was the HCMV specificity of the expanded NKG2C+ T cell clones.

The sequencing input was PBMCs. The sequence was collected from a young woman in good health. The rearrangement uses TRBV20-1 and TRBJ2-7; D uncertain. In nucleotides, the CDR3 is TGCAGTGCCCAGGACGTAACACATACCTACGAGCAGTACTTC. Translated, it gives CSAQDVTHTYEQYF.